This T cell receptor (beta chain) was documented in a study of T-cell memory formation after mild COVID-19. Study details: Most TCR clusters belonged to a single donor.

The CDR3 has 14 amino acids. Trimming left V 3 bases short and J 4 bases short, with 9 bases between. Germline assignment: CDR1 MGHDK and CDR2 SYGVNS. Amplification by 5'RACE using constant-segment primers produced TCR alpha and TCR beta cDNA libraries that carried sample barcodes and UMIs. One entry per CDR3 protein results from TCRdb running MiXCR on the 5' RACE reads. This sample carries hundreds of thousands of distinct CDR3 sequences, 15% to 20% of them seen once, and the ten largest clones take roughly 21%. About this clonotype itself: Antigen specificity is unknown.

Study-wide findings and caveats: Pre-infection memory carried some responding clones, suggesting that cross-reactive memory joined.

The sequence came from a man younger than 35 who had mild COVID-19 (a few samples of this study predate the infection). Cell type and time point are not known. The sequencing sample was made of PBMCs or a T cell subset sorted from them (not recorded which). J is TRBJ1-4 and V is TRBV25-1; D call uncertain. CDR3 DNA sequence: TGTGCCAGCAGTGACCGAAGCGTTAATGAAAAACTGTTTTTT. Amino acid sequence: CASSDRSVNEKLFF.